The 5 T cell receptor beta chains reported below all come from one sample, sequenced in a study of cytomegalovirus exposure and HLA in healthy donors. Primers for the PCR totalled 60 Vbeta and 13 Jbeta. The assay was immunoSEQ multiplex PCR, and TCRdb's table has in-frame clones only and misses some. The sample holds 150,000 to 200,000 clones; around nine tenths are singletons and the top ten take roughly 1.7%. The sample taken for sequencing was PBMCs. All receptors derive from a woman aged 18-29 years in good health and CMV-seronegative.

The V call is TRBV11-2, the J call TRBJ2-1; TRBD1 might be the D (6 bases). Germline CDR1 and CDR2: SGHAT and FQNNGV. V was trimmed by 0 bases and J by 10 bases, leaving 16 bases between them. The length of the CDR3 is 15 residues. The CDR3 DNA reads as TGTGCCAGCAGCTTAGAGGGGCGGACAGTCGGCGAGCAGTTCTTC. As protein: CASSLEGRTVGEQFF. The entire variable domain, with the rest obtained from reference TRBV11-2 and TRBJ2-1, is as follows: EAGVAQSPRYKIIEKRQSVAFWCNPISGHATLYWYQQILGQGPKLLIQFQNNGVVDDSQLPKDRFSAERLKGVDSTLKIQPAKLEDSAVYLCASSLEGRTVGEQFFGPGTRLTVL.

This chain's CDR3 is CASSPTGSVPQGYTF. CDR3 in DNA: TGTGCCAGCAGCCCGACCGGTTCTGTACCACAGGGCTACACCTTC. The V and J genes are TRBV7-9 and TRBJ1-2; no firm D call. Trimming stripped 5 bases from V and 8 bases from J, with 21 bases between. The CDR3 length is 15 residues. Germline-derived CDR1 and CDR2 are SEHNR and FQNEAQ (reference sequence).

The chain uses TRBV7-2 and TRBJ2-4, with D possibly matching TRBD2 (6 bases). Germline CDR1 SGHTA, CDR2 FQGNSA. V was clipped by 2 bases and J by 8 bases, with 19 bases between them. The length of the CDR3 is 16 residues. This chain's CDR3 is CASSLSQRVHGDIQYF. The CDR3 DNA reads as TGTGCCAGCAGCTTAAGCCAGCGGGTACACGGGGACATTCAGTACTTC. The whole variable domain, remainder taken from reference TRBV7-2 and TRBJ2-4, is GAGVSQSPSNKVTEKGKDVELRCDPISGHTALYWYRQSLGQGLEFLIYFQGNSAPDKSGLPSDRFSAERTGGSVSTLTIQRTQQEDSAVYLCASSLSQRVHGDIQYFGAGTRLSVL.

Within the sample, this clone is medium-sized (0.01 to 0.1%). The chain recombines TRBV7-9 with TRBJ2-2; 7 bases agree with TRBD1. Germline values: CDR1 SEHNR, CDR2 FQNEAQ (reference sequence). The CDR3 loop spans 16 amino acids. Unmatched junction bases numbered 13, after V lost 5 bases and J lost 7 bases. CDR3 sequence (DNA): TGTGCCAGCAGCCCCCGAGGGACAGACCTCAGCGGGGAGCTGTTTTTT. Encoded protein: CASSPRGTDLSGELFF.

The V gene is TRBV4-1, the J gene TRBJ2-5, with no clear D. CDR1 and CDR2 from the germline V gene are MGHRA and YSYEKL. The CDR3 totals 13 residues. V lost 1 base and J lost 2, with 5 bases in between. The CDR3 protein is CASSQVAQETQYF. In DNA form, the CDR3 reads TGCGCCAGCAGCCAAGTAGCACAAGAGACCCAGTACTTC.